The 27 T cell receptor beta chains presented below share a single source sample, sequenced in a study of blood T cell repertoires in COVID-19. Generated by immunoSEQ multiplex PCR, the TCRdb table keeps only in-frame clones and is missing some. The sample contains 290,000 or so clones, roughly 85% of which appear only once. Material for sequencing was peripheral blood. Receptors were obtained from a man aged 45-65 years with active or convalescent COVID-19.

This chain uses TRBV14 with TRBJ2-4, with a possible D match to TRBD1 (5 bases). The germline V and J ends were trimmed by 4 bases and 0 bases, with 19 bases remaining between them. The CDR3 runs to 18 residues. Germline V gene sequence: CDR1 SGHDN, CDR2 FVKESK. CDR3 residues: CASSRGVGGSLAKNIQYF. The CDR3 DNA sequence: TGTGCCAGCAGCCGGGGCGTTGGTGGATCACTAGCCAAAAACATTCAGTACTTC.

The CDR3 reads CASSFPASGYNEQFF. The CDR3, as DNA: TGTGCCAGCAGTTTCCCAGCGAGTGGCTACAATGAGCAGTTCTTC. The chain employs TRBV28 and TRBJ2-1; no firm D call. Trimming removed 3 bases at V and 3 bases at J, with 12 bases between. The CDR3 has 15 amino acids. CDR1 is MDHEN and CDR2 is SYDVKM in the germline V gene. Based on the CDR3 plus reference TRBV28 and TRBJ2-1, the full variable domain is DVKVTQSSRYLVKRTGEKVFLECVQDMDHENMFWYRQDPGLGLRLIYFSYDVKMKEKGDIPEGYSVSREKKERFSLILESASTNQTSMYLCASSFPASGYNEQFFGPGTRLTVL.

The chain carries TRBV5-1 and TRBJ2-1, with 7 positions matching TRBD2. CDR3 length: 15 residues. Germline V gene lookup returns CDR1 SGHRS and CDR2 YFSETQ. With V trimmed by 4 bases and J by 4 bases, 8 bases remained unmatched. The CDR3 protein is CASSPRTSRYNEQFF. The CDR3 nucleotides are TGCGCCAGCAGCCCCCGGACTAGTAGGTACAATGAGCAGTTCTTC.

CDR3 DNA sequence: TGTGCCAGCAGTTACGCGAGGAGTGGGACAGGGCGCAATCAGCCCCAGCATTTT. Its translation is CASSYARSGTGRNQPQHF. This chain connects TRBV6-2 or TRBV6-3 to TRBJ1-5, with TRBD1 identical over 9 bases. Germline V gene sequence: CDR1 MNHEY, CDR2 SVGEGT. Trimming took 2 bases from V and 2 from J; bases not matched to a gene: 10. The CDR3 extends over 18 amino acids.

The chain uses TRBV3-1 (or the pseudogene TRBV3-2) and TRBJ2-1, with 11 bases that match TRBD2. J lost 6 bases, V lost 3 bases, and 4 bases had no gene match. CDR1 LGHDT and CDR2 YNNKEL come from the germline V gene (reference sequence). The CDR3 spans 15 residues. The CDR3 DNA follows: TGTGCCAGCAGCCAGCTAGCGGGAGGCATCAATGAGCAGTTCTTC. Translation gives CASSQLAGGINEQFF.

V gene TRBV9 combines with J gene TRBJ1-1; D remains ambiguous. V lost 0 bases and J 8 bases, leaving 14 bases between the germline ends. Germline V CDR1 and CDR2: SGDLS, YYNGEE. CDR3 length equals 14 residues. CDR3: CASSVGGPSGEAFF. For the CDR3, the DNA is TGTGCCAGCAGCGTAGGAGGTCCTTCGGGGGAAGCTTTCTTT.

CDR3: CASSQVNPGQGRHRANEQFF. In DNA form, the CDR3 reads TGTGCCAGCAGCCAAGTCAACCCGGGACAGGGCCGGCACCGTGCAAATGAGCAGTTCTTC. The V call is TRBV14, the J call TRBJ2-1, with 9 bases lining up with TRBD1. The CDR3 is 20 residues long. The V gene end was trimmed by 1 base and the J gene end by 7 bases; junction bases not matched to a gene: 20. Germline V gene lookup returns CDR1 SGHDN and CDR2 FVKESK.

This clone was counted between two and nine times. The CDR3 region is CASSITGRDEKLFF. In DNA form, the CDR3 reads TGTGCCAGCAGTATAACAGGGCGTGATGAAAAACTGTTTTTT. This chain connects TRBV28 to TRBJ1-4; perhaps TRBD1 as D (6 bases). Germline V gene lookup returns CDR1 MDHEN and CDR2 SYDVKM. V lost 5 bases and J 6 bases, leaving 13 bases between the germline ends. The CDR3 runs to 14 residues.

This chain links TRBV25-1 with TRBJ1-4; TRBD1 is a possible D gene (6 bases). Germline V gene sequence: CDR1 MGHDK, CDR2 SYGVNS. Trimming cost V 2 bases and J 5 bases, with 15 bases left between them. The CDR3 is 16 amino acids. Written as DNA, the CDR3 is TGTGCCAGCAGTGAAAACGGCCAGGGGTACAATGAAAAACTGTTTTTT. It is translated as CASSENGQGYNEKLFF.

CDR3 amino acids: CASSIGLATGELFF. In nucleotides, the CDR3 is TGTGCCAGCAGCATAGGTTTAGCCACCGGGGAGCTGTTTTTT. This chain connects TRBV11-2 to TRBJ2-2; D ambiguous. This CDR3 has 14 residues. Between the trimmed V and J ends, which lost 5 bases and 4 bases, there was a span of 11 bases. Germline CDR1 SGHAT, CDR2 FQNNGV.

The CDR3 sequence: CASSRAGASTDTQYF. The CDR3 DNA sequence: TGTGCCAGCAGCCGAGCGGGGGCCAGCACAGATACGCAGTATTTT. The chain recombines TRBV5-4 with TRBJ2-3; TRBD2 agrees at 8 bases. The germline gives CDR1 SGHNT, CDR2 YYREEE (reference sequence). V trimming: 4 bases; J trimming: 0 bases; junction bases outside the gene matches: 4. The CDR3 totals 15 residues. Together with reference TRBV5-4 and TRBJ2-3, the CDR3 gives the full variable domain: ETGVTQSPTHLIKTRGQQVTLRCSSQSGHNTVSWYQQALGQGPQFIFQYYREEENGRGNFPPRFSGLQFPNYSSELNVNALELDDSALYLCASSRAGASTDTQYFGPGTRLTVL.

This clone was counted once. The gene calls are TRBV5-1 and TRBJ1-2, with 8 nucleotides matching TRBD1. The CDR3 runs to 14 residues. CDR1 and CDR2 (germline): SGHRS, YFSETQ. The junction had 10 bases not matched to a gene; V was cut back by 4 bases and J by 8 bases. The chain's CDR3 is CASSRTGGAQGYTF. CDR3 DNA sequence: TGCGCCAGCAGCCGTACAGGGGGGGCGCAGGGCTACACCTTC.

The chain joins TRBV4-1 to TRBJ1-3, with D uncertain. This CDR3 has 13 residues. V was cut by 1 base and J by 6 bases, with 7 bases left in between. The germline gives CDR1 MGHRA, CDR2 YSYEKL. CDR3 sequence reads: CASSQVQTNTIYF. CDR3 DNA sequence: TGCGCCAGCAGCCAAGTACAGACAAACACCATATATTTT.

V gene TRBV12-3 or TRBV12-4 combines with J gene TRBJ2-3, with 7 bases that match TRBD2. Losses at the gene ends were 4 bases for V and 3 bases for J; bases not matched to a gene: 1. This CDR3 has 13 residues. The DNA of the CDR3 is TGTGCCAGCAGTTCGGGGGGAACAGATACGCAGTATTTT. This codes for CASSSGGTDTQYF.

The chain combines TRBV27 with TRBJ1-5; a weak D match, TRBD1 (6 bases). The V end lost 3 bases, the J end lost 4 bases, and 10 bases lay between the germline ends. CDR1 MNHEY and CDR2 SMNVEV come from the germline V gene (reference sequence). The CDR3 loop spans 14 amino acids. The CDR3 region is CASSFRQENQPQHF. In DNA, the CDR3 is TGTGCCAGCAGTTTCCGACAGGAAAATCAGCCCCAGCATTTT.

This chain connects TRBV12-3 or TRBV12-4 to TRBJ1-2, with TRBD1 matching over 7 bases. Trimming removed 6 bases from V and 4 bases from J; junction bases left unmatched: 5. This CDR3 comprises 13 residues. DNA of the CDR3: TGTGCCAGCAGCATGGGACAGAGCTATGGCTACACCTTC. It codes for CASSMGQSYGYTF.

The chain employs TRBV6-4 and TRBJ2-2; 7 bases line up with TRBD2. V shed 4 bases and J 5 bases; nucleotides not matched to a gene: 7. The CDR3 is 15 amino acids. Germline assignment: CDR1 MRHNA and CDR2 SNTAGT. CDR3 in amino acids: CASSAEGGSTGELFF. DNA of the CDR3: TGTGCCAGCAGTGCTGAGGGAGGGTCAACCGGGGAGCTGTTTTTT.

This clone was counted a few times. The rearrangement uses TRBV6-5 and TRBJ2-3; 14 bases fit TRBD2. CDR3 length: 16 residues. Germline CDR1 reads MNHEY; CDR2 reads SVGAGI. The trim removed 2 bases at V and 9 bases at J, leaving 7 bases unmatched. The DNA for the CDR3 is TGTGCCAGCAGTTACCTTCCGACTAGCGGGAGGGCCACGCAGTATTTT. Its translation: CASSYLPTSGRATQYF.

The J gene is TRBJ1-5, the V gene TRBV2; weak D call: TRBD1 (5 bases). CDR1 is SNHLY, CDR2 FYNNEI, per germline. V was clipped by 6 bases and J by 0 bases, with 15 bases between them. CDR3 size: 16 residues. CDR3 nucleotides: TGTGCCAGCAGGTACGGGACGCGGGGTAGCAATCAGCCCCAGCATTTT. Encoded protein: CASRYGTRGSNQPQHF.

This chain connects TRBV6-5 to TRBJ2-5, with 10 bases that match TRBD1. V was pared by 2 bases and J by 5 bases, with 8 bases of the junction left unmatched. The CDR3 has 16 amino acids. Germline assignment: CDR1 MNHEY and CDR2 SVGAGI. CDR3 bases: TGTGCCAGCAGTTACGGGGGACAGGGGTTCGGTGAGACCCAGTACTTC. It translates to CASSYGGQGFGETQYF.

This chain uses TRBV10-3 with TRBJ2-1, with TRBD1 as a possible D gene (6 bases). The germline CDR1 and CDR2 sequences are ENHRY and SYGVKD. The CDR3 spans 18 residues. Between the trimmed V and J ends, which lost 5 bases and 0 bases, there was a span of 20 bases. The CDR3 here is CAISTTGKGAPSYNEQFF. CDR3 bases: TGTGCCATCAGTACCACAGGGAAGGGAGCCCCCTCCTACAATGAGCAGTTCTTC.

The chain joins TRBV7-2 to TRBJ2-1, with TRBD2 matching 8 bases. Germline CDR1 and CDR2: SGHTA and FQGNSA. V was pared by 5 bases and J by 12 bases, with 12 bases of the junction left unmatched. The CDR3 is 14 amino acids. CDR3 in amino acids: CASSPPYSGTGQFF. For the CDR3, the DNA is TGTGCCAGCAGCCCACCCTATAGCGGGACGGGGCAGTTCTTC.

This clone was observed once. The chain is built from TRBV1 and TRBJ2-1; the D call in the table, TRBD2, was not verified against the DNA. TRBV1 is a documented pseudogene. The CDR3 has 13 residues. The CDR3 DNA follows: TGCAACCTGAAGGAGTGGCGGTACAATGAGCAGTTCTTC. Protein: CNLKEWRYNEQFF.

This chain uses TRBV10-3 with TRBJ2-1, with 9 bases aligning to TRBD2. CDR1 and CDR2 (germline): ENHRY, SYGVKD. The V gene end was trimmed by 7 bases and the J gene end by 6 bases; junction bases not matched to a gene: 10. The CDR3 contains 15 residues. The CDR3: CAINRASGTGNEQFF. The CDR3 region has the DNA TGTGCCATCAATAGGGCTAGCGGGACTGGCAATGAGCAGTTCTTC.

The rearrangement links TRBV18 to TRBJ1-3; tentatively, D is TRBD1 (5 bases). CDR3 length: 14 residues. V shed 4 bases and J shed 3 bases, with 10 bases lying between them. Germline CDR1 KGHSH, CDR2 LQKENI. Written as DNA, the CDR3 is TGTGCCAGCTCACGGACGGGGGGTGGAAACACCATATATTTT. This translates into CASSRTGGGNTIYF. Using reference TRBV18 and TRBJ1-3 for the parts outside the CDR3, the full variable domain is NAGVMQNPRHLVRRRGQEARLRCSPMKGHSHVYWYRQLPEEGLKFMVYLQKENIIDESGMPKERFSAEFPKEGPSILRIQQVVRGDSAAYFCASSRTGGGNTIYFGEGSWLTVV.

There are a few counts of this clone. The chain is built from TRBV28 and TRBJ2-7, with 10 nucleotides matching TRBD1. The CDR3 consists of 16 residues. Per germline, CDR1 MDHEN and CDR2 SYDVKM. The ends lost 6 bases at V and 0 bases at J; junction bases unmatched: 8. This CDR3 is CASRPTGGSLSYEQYF. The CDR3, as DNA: TGTGCCAGCAGGCCGACAGGGGGCTCCCTCTCCTACGAGCAGTACTTC.

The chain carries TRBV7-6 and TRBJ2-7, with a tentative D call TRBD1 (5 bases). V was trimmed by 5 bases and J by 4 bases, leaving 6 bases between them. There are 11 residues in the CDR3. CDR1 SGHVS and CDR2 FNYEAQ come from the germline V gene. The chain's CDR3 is CASSDSYEQYF. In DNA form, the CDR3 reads TGTGCCAGCAGCGACAGTTACGAGCAGTACTTC.